A single T cell receptor (beta chain) is shown here with its context. This clonotype appeared once. Its antigen target is currently unknown. The sample holds no much larger clone one base away, and base qualities are not on file. A single read is weak support. The CDR3 sequence holds 16 residues, the cysteine and phenylalanine included. The DNA shown is the 48-base CDR3, in frame from base 1. The germline V and J ends show losses of 7 bases and 6 bases respectively, and no gene match explains 15 bases of the junction. Reading the germline V gene (reference sequence) gives CDR1 SGHNT and CDR2 YYREEE. The library was obtained by multiplex PCR. This sample was sequenced with an Illumina HiSeq 2500. TCRbeta libraries were constructed through three rounds of nested PCR with primers (Table S4) according to protocols modified from ARM-PCR. PCR products of 200-500 bp were gel-excised and purified with the QIAquick gel extraction kit before sequencing. The published analysis was carried out like this. Reads were cleaned using Trimmomatic, were merged into complete CDR3 sequences using FLASH, and were assigned to V(D)J germline segments using MiTCR. Clonal diversity was calculated as the inverse Simpson's index using VDJtools. A read counted as productive if the sequence was in-frame and lacked a premature stop codon. Using fastp at Q25 and MiXCR, TCRdb reprocessed the public reads and kept productive beta chains. Entries that share a CDR3 protein sequence are merged under the most common genes and DNA. The V and J calls reflect TCRdb's pipeline rather than the authors' work. The table for this sample lists under 85,000 distinct CDR3 sequences; 76% of them were counted only once. Together, the top ten hold around 40% of the sample.

The data derive from a study of tumor and adjacent non-tumor tissue in lung cancer (dated by TCRdb to between 2018 and 2020). Broadly, across the study: The cohort included around eleven adenocarcinoma, 2 squamous cell carcinoma and 1 small cell lung cancer patients. Ages among the roughly 15 patients ranged from about 30 to 85 years, there were around ten men and 5 women, and disease was at TNM stage I to III. Sequencing produced approximately 130 million productive TCRbeta reads in total, an average of about 4.2 million reads per sample. Using bulk TCRbeta repertoires from under 18 lung cancer patients, the study set lung tumor tissue side by side with matched distant non-tumor lung tissue. For each patient, one tumor sample and one normal lung sample were taken, giving some 33 paired specimens that underwent TCRbeta CDR3 sequencing.

Results the study describes overall, beyond this receptor: Tumor tissue showed significantly greater TCR diversity (inverse Simpson) than normal lung tissue (around 450 vs 150, P = 0.0075, Mann-Whitney U test). Because peripheral blood was not sequenced, the blood TCRbeta repertoires of the lung cancer patients in the study went unexamined. The cohort had only around 14 patients, and the authors noted that larger samples and more detailed clinical data are needed. Neither the sequencing platform nor unique molecular identifiers are mentioned in the methods. In normal lung, the top 100 clones accounted for a significantly larger cumulative share of the repertoire than in tumor tissue. Significantly higher TCR diversity was found in younger patients, and higher tumor TCR diversity was associated with shorter overall and disease-free survival.

RNA was isolated from bulk, unsorted tissue, and RNA quality was assessed with a NanoDrop ND-1000 and an Agilent 2100. Distant non-tumor tissue taken more than 3 cm from the tumor edge was used as the normal lung sample. Newly diagnosed lung cancer patients without prior chemotherapy who had been admitted for thoracic surgery in China between August and November 2014 were enrolled as donors. The study excluded patients who had received radiotherapy or chemotherapy before or who had another cancer at the same time. Surgical tissue pieces of roughly 1-2.2 cm3 were preserved in RNAlater solution and were kept at -80 degrees C until use.

Sequenced material: distant non-tumor lung tissue. The chain uses TRBV5-4 and TRBJ2-4; 8 middle bases align to TRBD1. This TCR was recovered from a man in his sixties or seventies with non-small cell lung cancer. In nucleotide form, the sequence is TGTGCCAGCGGTTCAGAGACAGGGGTGGTCGGAAACATTCAGTACTTC. This gives the protein CASGSETGVVGNIQYF.